This TCR beta chain was documented in a study of cytomegalovirus exposure and HLA in healthy donors. The count of this clone is one. CDR3 length: 16 amino acids. The ends lost 4 bases at V and 6 bases at J; junction bases unmatched: 10. In germline, CDR1 is MNHEY, CDR2 SVGAGI. The PCR had 60 Vbeta and 13 Jbeta primers. The data were produced by immunoSEQ multiplex PCR, yet TCRdb's version contains in-frame clones alone and is incomplete. The table lists 200,000 or so clones, about 83% of them singletons. Material for sequencing was PBMCs. V is TRBV6-5 and J is TRBJ1-5; 9 positions match TRBD1. The sequence was collected from a woman aged 25 to 45 in good health and CMV-seropositive. In nucleotides, the CDR3 is TGTGCCAGCAGTTCCCGGGTGGGACAGGGATCTCAGCCCCAGCATTTT. Its protein is CASSSRVGQGSQPQHF.